These T cell receptor beta chains were read from a single sample in a study of T-cell memory formation after mild COVID-19. Via MiXCR, TCRdb re-called the 5' RACE reads, giving one row per CDR3 protein. Of about 360,000 distinct CDR3 sequences listed, under 15% are singletons. Sequenced input: PBMCs or a T cell subset sorted from them (not recorded which). Receptors were obtained from a man younger than 35 who had mild COVID-19 (a few samples of this study predate the infection). Cell type and time point are not known. CDR3s include the opening cysteine and the closing phenylalanine or tryptophan. D genes are given only for firm matches. The listing skips clone size in some rows; elsewhere it reads once, few, many or a size class.

TRBJ2-7 | NA | TRBV2 | NA | TGTGCCAGCATAGGATGGCAGAGCTCCTACGAGCAGTACTTC | CASIGWQSSYEQYF
TRBJ2-5 | few | TRBV4-3 | NA | TGCGCCAGCAGCCGGGGGATTGGGGAGACCCAGTACTTC | CASSRGIGETQYF
TRBJ2-5 | NA | TRBV5-4 | NA | TGTGCCAGCAGCTCGAAGGACGGTGCGGAGACCCAGTACTTC | CASSSKDGAETQYF
TRBJ2-5 | few | TRBV6-5 | NA | TGTGCCAGCAGTTACTCGATTGCTAACGGAGAGACCCAGTACTTC | CASSYSIANGETQYF
TRBJ2-3 | NA | TRBV18 | NA | TGTGCCAGCTCGCCCGTGGGGGGAGATACGCAGTATTTT | CASSPVGGDTQYF
TRBJ2-5 | many | TRBV10-3 | NA | TGTGCCATCAGGGACACAGGAAACCAAGAGACCCAGTACTTC | CAIRDTGNQETQYF
TRBJ2-3 | few | TRBV9 | TRBD2 | TGTGCCAGCAGTCGAATGGTCTCCCGGGGGGCAGATACGCAGTATTTT | CASSRMVSRGADTQYF
TRBJ2-5 | few | TRBV12-3/TRBV12-4 | TRBD1 | TGTGCCAGCAGTCCACGGGACAGACGAGAGACCCAGTACTTC | CASSPRDRRETQYF
TRBJ1-2 | many | TRBV20-1 | NA | TGCAGTGCTAGAAGGACAGACCTTAACTATGGCTACACCTTC | CSARRTDLNYGYTF
TRBJ1-1 | few | TRBV7-9 | NA | TGTGCCAGCAGCTTTATAGTTAACACTGAAGCTTTCTTT | CASSFIVNTEAFF
TRBJ2-3 | many | TRBV7-3 | NA | TGTGCCAGCAGCCCGAACCCCGGGACCAACACAGATACGCAGTATTTT | CASSPNPGTNTDTQYF
TRBJ2-4 | few | TRBV6-5 | NA | TGTGCCAGCAGGGAACAGGATCAAGGGGCAAACATTCAGTACTTC | CASREQDQGANIQYF
TRBJ1-2 | few | TRBV24-1 | NA | TGTGCCACCAGTGACGGAACAGGGCCTAACTATGGCTACACCTTC | CATSDGTGPNYGYTF
TRBJ2-2 | many | TRBV5-1 | TRBD1 | TGCGCCAGCAGCCCCCCGGGACAGAGAAACACCGGGGAGCTGTTTTTT | CASSPPGQRNTGELFF
TRBJ2-7 | NA | TRBV5-1 | TRBD2 | TGCGCCAGCAGCTTGGTTCTAGCGGGCTACGAGCAGTACTTC | CASSLVLAGYEQYF
TRBJ2-7 | NA | TRBV11-2 | NA | TGTGCCAGCAGCTACGTAAGGGGGGGGAACCACGAGCAGTACTTC | CASSYVRGGNHEQYF
TRBJ1-1 | few | TRBV7-9 | NA | TGTGCCAGCAGCTTAGGGGGGGCCATGCGGAACACTGAAGCTTTCTTT | CASSLGGAMRNTEAFF
TRBJ1-2 | few | TRBV4-1 | TRBD1 | TGCGCCAGCAGCCAAGATGTACCAGGGGGCGCGTCGTTCTATGGCTACACCTTC | CASSQDVPGGASFYGYTF
TRBJ2-3 | NA | TRBV12-3/TRBV12-4 | NA | TGTGCCAGCAGTCTGACGGGGAGTAACACAGATACGCAGTATTTT | CASSLTGSNTDTQYF
TRBJ1-2 | many | TRBV20-1 | TRBD1 | TGCAGTGCTAGCCCGACAGGGTATGGCTACACCTTC | CSASPTGYGYTF
TRBJ2-3 | NA | TRBV7-2 | TRBD2 | TGTGCCAGCAGCCTTCTAGCGGGGGGGCAAGATACGCAGTATTTT | CASSLLAGGQDTQYF
TRBJ2-7 | NA | TRBV7-7 | TRBD2 | TGTGCCAGCAGCCGGGAGGGTCTTGCTACGGAGCAGTACTTC | CASSREGLATEQYF
TRBJ1-1 | many | TRBV5-1 | TRBD1 | TGCGCCAGCAGCTTGGGCGACAGGGGGGGAGCTTTCTTT | CASSLGDRGGAFF
TRBJ2-2 | few | TRBV6-2/TRBV6-3 | TRBD1 | TGTGCCAGCAGCTCACCCAGGGGGCGCGGCGGGGAGCTGTTTTTT | CASSSPRGRGGELFF
TRBJ1-1 | NA | TRBV7-2 | TRBD1 | TGTGCCAGCAGCCGAGCCATCCGGGACAGGGGCGCCGGAGCTTTCTTT | CASSRAIRDRGAGAFF
TRBJ2-5 | few | TRBV6-2/TRBV6-3 | NA | TGTGCCAGCAGTTACATGGGGCAACGAGAGACCCAGTACTTC | CASSYMGQRETQYF
TRBJ1-2 | few | TRBV28 | NA | TGTGCCAGCAGTACCCCCGGACTGTACTATGGCTACACCTTC | CASSTPGLYYGYTF
TRBJ2-1 | few | TRBV4-2 | NA | TGTGCCAGCAGCCAAGAGAGGGGGGCGGGACACAATGAGCAGTTCTTC | CASSQERGAGHNEQFF
TRBJ1-1 | NA | TRBV3-2 | NA | TGTGCCAGCAGCCAAGCAGCACAGGGGGCGAACACTGAAGCTTTCTTT | CASSQAAQGANTEAFF
TRBJ2-1 | few | TRBV4-2 | NA | TGTGCCAGCAGCCAAGACAAGAATACTGTGATTTTCTTC | CASSQDKNTVIFF
TRBJ1-3 | NA | TRBV3-1 | NA | TGTGCCAGCAGCAGCCGGGACTCAAGCTCTGGAAACACCATATATTTT | CASSSRDSSSGNTIYF
TRBJ2-6 | NA | TRBV11-2 | NA | TGTGCCAGCAGCTTCCATGTGGGCTCTGGGGCCAACGTCCTGACTTTC | CASSFHVGSGANVLTF
TRBJ2-3 | once | TRBV4-2 | NA | TGTGCCAGCAGCCCCGTTCTGGGAGGCGATACGCAGTATTTT | CASSPVLGGDTQYF
TRBJ2-2 | NA | TRBV5-1 | TRBD1 | TGCGCCAGCAGCCCCGGGACAGGGACCGGGGAGCTGTTTTTT | CASSPGTGTGELFF
TRBJ2-5 | NA | TRBV5-6 | TRBD1 | TGTGCCAGCAGCTTGGAGACAGGGGGAGTGCAAGAGACCCAGTACTTC | CASSLETGGVQETQYF
TRBJ1-4 | few | TRBV11-2 | NA | TGTGCCAGCAGGGGGGGGAGGAGAACTAATGAAAAACTGTTTTTT | CASRGGRRTNEKLFF
TRBJ2-2 | many | TRBV20-1 | NA | TGCAGTGCTAGAGATAAAGGGGACACCGGGGAGCTGTTTTTT | CSARDKGDTGELFF
TRBJ1-2 | few | TRBV5-1 | TRBD1 | TGCGCCAGCAGCTTGGCGGGACAGGGCCAACCATATGGCTACACCTTC | CASSLAGQGQPYGYTF
TRBJ2-4 | NA | TRBV7-2 | NA | TGTGCCAGCAGCTCCCCTCGCCGGGGTCCGAAAAACATTCAGTACTTC | CASSSPRRGPKNIQYF
TRBJ2-2 | NA | TRBV29-1 | TRBD1 | TGCAGCGGGACAGGGTTGCCCGGGGAGCTGTTTTTT | CSGTGLPGELFF
TRBJ2-7 | few | TRBV12-3/TRBV12-4 | NA | TGTGCCAGCAGTGGTAACTACGAGCAGTACTTC | CASSGNYEQYF
TRBJ1-3 | many | TRBV11-2 | TRBD1 | TGTGCCAGCAGCTCCTTACAGGGGACTGGAAACACCATATATTTT | CASSSLQGTGNTIYF
TRBJ1-5 | many | TRBV12-3/TRBV12-4 | NA | TGTGCCAGCAGTCCTAGGACCAATCAGCCCCAGCATTTT | CASSPRTNQPQHF
TRBJ2-3 | few | TRBV28 | TRBD2 | TGTGCCAGCAAGGGACTAGTTGCAGATACGCAGTATTTT | CASKGLVADTQYF
TRBJ2-7 | few | TRBV29-1 | TRBD1 | TGCAGCGCTACTGGGACAGGGGTTTACGAGCAGTACTTC | CSATGTGVYEQYF
TRBJ2-1 | few | TRBV9 | NA | TGTGCCAGCAGCGTGGGCCCTCCTGGGGAGCAGTTCTTC | CASSVGPPGEQFF
TRBJ2-3 | once | TRBV7-9 | TRBD2 | TGTGCCAGCAGCTTAGAATTAGCGGGGGAAGATACGCAGTATTTT | CASSLELAGEDTQYF
TRBJ1-6 | many | TRBV7-2 | TRBD1 | TGTGCCAGCAGCCGGGACAGCCGTAGCTCCTATAATTCACCCCTCCACTTT | CASSRDSRSSYNSPLHF
TRBJ2-1 | many | TRBV6-5 | NA | TGTGCCAGCAGTTCTACGTGGGGGCTAGACAATGAGCAGTTCTTC | CASSSTWGLDNEQFF
TRBJ2-1 | few | TRBV4-2 | NA | TGTGCCAGCAGCCAAGAGAAAGGAAACAATGAGCAGTTCTTC | CASSQEKGNNEQFF
TRBJ1-2 | few | TRBV20-1 | TRBD1 | TGCAGTGCTAGCTCCTTGGGACAGGGCGATGGCTACACCTTC | CSASSLGQGDGYTF
TRBJ1-1 | few | TRBV30 | TRBD1 | TGTGCCTGGGCGACAGGGTATGGAGCTTTCTTT | CAWATGYGAFF